The clone carrying this T cell receptor beta chain was detected ten times or more. Its target is not known. Three rounds of nested PCR, following a modified ARM-PCR protocol, produced the TCRbeta library. TCRdb itself ran the multiplex PCR reads through MiXCR, one entry per CDR3 protein. Among approximately 86,000 distinct CDR3 sequences, approximately 77% were seen once, and the ten largest hold about 9.2%. This entry belongs to a study of tumor and adjacent non-tumor tissue in lung cancer. Study-wide points: Tumor tissue had significantly higher TCR diversity than normal lung.

The CDR3 totals 14 residues. Trimming took off 3 bases at V and 2 bases at J, with 12 bases between the two ends. Germline values: CDR1 DFQATT, CDR2 SNEGSKA (reference sequence). No cell sorting was done before RNA was extracted from the tissue. This clonotype was obtained from a woman aged 40-49 years with non-small cell lung cancer. The chain links TRBV20-1 to TRBJ2-3; D gene unclear. What was sequenced was lung tumor tissue. This CDR3 reads CSASWHGLTDTQYF. The CDR3 region has the DNA TGCAGTGCTAGCTGGCACGGCCTCACAGATACGCAGTATTTT.